This T cell receptor beta chain was sequenced in a study of shared clonotypes between healthy human individuals. Here immunoSEQ multiplex PCR was the method, and the copy in TCRdb shows in-frame clones only, minus some. Of under 2,000,000 clones detected, less than 95% appear once; the ten largest clones hold around 1.2%. This clone was observed once. Cells designated naive CD8 were CD45RO-negative and were positively selected for CCR7, with terminally differentiated effector memory CD45RA+ cells excluded. Germline V gene lookup returns CDR1 SNHLY and CDR2 FYNNEI. CDR3 length equals 16 residues. V was pared by 1 base and J by 6 bases, with 15 bases between.

The sample taken for sequencing was naive CD8+ T cells sorted from blood. The TCR sequence derives from a man younger than 30 in good health. The chain links TRBV2 to TRBJ1-4, with D perhaps TRBD1 (5 bases). DNA of the CDR3: TGTGCCAGCAGTGAAGTTTTGGGGGGTGAAGATGAAAAACTGTTTTTT. It encodes CASSEVLGGEDEKLFF.